This T cell receptor (beta chain) was retrieved from a study of shared clonotypes between healthy human individuals. About the research overall: Those who served as donors were a couple of women and three men between the ages of 18 and 49. Each donor's CD8 memory used one plate, CD8 naive two, each CD4 subset three.

Germline CDR1 SEHNR, CDR2 FQNEAQ (reference sequence). The CDR3 consists of 15 residues. With V trimmed by 4 bases and J by 5 bases, 10 bases remained unmatched. Terminally differentiated effector memory CD45RA+ cells were excluded from the naive CD8 cells, which were CD45RO-negative and positively selected for CCR7. This clone was seen only once. Researchers ran the assay at a deep level. Produced via immunoSEQ multiplex PCR; TCRdb's table is partial and in-frame only. The sample holds about 2.2 million clones, approximately 92% seen once. The receptor was derived from a man between 18 and 35 years old in good health. Some clones in this sample may be carry-over from other donors' samples. This chain joins TRBV7-9 and TRBJ1-2; 7 bases line up with TRBD1. The sample comprised naive CD8+ T cells from PBMCs. CDR3 residues: CASSSPTGDGYGYTF. CDR3 nucleotides: TGTGCCAGCAGCTCACCCACAGGGGACGGGTATGGCTACACCTTC.